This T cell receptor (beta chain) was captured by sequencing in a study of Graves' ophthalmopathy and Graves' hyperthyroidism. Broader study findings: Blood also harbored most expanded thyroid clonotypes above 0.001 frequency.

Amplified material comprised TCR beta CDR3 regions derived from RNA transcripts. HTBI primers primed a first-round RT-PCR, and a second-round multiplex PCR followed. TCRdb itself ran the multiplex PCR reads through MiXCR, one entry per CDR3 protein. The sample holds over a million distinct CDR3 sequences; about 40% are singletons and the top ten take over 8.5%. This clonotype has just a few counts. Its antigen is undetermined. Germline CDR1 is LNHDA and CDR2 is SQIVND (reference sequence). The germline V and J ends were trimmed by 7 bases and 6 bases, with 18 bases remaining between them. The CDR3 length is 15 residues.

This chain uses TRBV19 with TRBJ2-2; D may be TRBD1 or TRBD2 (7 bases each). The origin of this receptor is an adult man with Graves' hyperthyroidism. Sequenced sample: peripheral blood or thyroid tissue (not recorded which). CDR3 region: CASTGGQSKPGELFF. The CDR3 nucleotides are TGTGCCAGTACGGGGGGACAGAGCAAACCCGGGGAGCTGTTTTTT.